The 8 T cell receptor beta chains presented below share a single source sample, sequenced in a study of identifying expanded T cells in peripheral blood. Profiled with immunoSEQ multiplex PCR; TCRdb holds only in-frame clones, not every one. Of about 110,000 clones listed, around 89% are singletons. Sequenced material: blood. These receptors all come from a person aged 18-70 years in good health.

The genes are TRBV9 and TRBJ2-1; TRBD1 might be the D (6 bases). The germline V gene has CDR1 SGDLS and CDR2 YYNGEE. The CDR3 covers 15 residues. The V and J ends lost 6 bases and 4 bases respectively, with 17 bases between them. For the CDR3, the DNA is TGTGCCAGCACCCCCAGGGGACAATCGTACAATGAGCAGTTCTTC. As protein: CASTPRGQSYNEQFF.

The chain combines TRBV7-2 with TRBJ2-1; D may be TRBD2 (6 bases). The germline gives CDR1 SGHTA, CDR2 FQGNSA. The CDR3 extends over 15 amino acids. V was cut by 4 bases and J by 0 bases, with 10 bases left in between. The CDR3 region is CASSWDGSSYNEQFF. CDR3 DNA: TGTGCCAGCAGCTGGGACGGGAGCTCCTACAATGAGCAGTTCTTC. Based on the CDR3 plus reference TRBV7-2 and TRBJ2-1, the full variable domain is GAGVSQSPSNKVTEKGKDVELRCDPISGHTALYWYRQSLGQGLEFLIYFQGNSAPDKSGLPSDRFSAERTGGSVSTLTIQRTQQEDSAVYLCASSWDGSSYNEQFFGPGTRLTVL.

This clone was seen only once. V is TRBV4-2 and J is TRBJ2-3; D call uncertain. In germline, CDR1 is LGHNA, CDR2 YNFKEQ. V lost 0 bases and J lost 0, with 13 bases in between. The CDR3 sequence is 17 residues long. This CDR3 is CASSQDLAALSTDTQYF. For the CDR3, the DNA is TGTGCCAGCAGCCAAGACTTAGCAGCACTTAGCACAGATACGCAGTATTTT.

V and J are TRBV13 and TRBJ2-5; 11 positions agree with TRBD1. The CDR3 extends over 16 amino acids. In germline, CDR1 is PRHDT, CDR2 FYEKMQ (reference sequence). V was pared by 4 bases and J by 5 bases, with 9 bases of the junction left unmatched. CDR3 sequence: CASSYPGTGGRETQYF. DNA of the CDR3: TGTGCCAGCAGCTACCCCGGGACAGGGGGTCGGGAGACCCAGTACTTC.

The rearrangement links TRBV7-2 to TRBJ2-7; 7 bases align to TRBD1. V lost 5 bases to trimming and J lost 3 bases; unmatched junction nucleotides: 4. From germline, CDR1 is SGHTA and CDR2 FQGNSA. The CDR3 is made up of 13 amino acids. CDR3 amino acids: CASSPRTGYEQYF. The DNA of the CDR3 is TGTGCCAGCAGCCCAAGGACAGGCTACGAGCAGTACTTC.

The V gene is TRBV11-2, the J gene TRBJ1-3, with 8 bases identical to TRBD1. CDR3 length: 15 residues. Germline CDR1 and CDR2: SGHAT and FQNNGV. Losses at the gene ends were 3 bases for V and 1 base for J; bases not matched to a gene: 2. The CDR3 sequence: CASSLDRASGNTIYF. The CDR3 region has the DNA TGTGCCAGCAGCTTGGACAGGGCTTCTGGAAACACCATATATTTT. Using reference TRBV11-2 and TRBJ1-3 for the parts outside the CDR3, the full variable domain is EAGVAQSPRYKIIEKRQSVAFWCNPISGHATLYWYQQILGQGPKLLIQFQNNGVVDDSQLPKDRFSAERLKGVDSTLKIQPAKLEDSAVYLCASSLDRASGNTIYFGEGSWLTVV.

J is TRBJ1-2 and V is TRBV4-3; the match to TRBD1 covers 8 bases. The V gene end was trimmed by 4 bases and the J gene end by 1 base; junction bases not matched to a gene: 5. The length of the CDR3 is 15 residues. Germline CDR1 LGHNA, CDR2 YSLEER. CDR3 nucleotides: TGCGCCAGCAGCCCCCGCAGGGGGCTTAACTATGGCTACACCTTC. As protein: CASSPRRGLNYGYTF.

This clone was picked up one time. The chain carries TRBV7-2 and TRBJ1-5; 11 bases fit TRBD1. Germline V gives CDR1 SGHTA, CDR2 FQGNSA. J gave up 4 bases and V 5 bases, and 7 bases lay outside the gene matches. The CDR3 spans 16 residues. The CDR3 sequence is CASSPDRGRGNQPQHF. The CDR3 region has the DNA TGTGCCAGCAGCCCGGACAGGGGGCGAGGTAATCAGCCCCAGCATTTT.